The 20 T cell receptor beta chains given below trace back to one sample, sequenced in a study of identical twins' blood T cells. TCRdb re-derived calls from the 5' RACE reads in MiXCR, one entry per CDR3 protein. The sample has hundreds of thousands of distinct CDR3 sequences, about 28% seen once. Input material: PBMCs. These receptors all come from a woman between 18 and 49 years old in good health.

This clonotype has just a few counts. V usage is TRBV12-3 or TRBV12-4 and J usage is TRBJ1-1, with no clear D. Trimming stripped 1 base from V and 4 bases from J, with 7 bases between. This CDR3 comprises 13 residues. Here the CDR3 reads CASSLGSFTEAFF. CDR3 bases: TGTGCCAGCAGTTTAGGGTCTTTCACTGAAGCTTTCTTT.

Details on this clonotype: A read error may explain this, as a much larger clone is one base away. The genes are TRBV5-1 and TRBJ1-1; maybe TRBD1 (5 bases). This CDR3 has 17 amino acids. CDR1 is SGHRS, CDR2 YFSETQ, per germline. In DNA, the CDR3 is TGCGCCAGCGGCTTGAATCTAGGGGCGGCCGGGAGCACTGAAGCTTTCTTT. Translated: CASGLNLGAAGSTEAFF.

The gene calls are TRBV6-2 or TRBV6-3 and TRBJ1-1; D is unclear. The CDR3 covers 13 residues. V lost 2 bases and J lost 6, with 10 bases in between. Germline V gives CDR1 MNHEY, CDR2 SVGEGT. This CDR3 reads CASSYVAGSEAFF. CDR3 in DNA: TGTGCCAGCAGTTACGTAGCCGGTTCTGAAGCTTTCTTT.

This chain joins TRBV16 and TRBJ1-2; no definite D call. The CDR3 is made up of 15 amino acids. From germline, CDR1 is KGHSY and CDR2 FQNENV. The V and J ends lost 4 bases and 7 bases respectively, with 19 bases between them. CDR3 nucleotides: TGTGCCAGCAGCCGACCACCCCTGGGAGTGGCTGGCTACACCTTC. It encodes CASSRPPLGVAGYTF.

This chain connects TRBV19 to TRBJ1-1; D call uncertain. This CDR3 contains 13 residues. Germline assignment: CDR1 LNHDA and CDR2 SQIVND (reference sequence). The V end was cut by 8 bases, the J end by 4 bases, with 14 bases between. The CDR3 loop reads CASRAPRPTEAFF. CDR3 in DNA: TGTGCCAGTCGAGCCCCCCGCCCCACTGAAGCTTTCTTT.

The chain couples TRBV29-1 to TRBJ2-2; 10 bases align to TRBD2. The CDR3 is made up of 14 amino acids. CDR1 and CDR2 from the germline V gene are SQVTM and ANQGSEA. J lost 6 bases, V lost 0 bases, and 1 base had no gene match. The CDR3 bases are TGCAGCGTTGAAGATGGGACTAGCGCCGGGGAGCTGTTTTTT. Translation gives CSVEDGTSAGELFF.

The CDR3 coding sequence is TGTGCCAGCAGCTTAGTAGTAGGGGACAGTAGCAATCAGCCCCAGCATTTT. This codes for CASSLVVGDSSNQPQHF. This chain connects TRBV7-6 to TRBJ1-5, with TRBD1 matching over 7 bases. Looked up from germline, CDR1 is SGHVS and CDR2 is FNYEAQ. The CDR3 contains 17 residues. Trimming cost V 1 base and J 0 bases; bases outside gene matches: 6.

This clonotype was seen repeatedly, ten times or more. The rearrangement joins TRBV4-3 to TRBJ1-2; no reliable D call. Per germline, CDR1 LGHNA and CDR2 YSLEER. V dropped 0 bases and J dropped 8 bases, with 7 bases sitting between them. The CDR3 extends over 12 amino acids. The CDR3 sequence: CASSQDRIGYTF. The CDR3 region has the DNA TGCGCCAGCAGCCAAGATAGGATCGGCTACACCTTC.

This clonotype was counted a few times. The chain recombines TRBV20-1 with TRBJ2-1; no clear D gene. V gave up 0 bases and J gave up 7 bases, with 16 bases separating them. Germline CDR1 DFQATT, CDR2 SNEGSKA (reference sequence). This CDR3 region has 15 residues. The chain's CDR3 is CSARELGRPGNEQFF. As DNA, the CDR3 is TGCAGTGCTAGAGAATTAGGTCGGCCGGGTAATGAGCAGTTCTTC.

About this clonotype: One base away lies a much larger clone, so this may be a sequencing read error. This chain uses TRBV2 with TRBJ1-1, with no clear D. The V end was cut by 3 bases, the J end by 4 bases, with 15 bases between. CDR3 length equals 15 residues. CDR1 is SNHLY and CDR2 is FYNNEI in the germline V gene. The CDR3 protein is CASSDSLWPTTEAFF. CDR3 bases: TGTGCCAGCAGTGACTCCTTATGGCCCACCACTGAAGCTTTCTTT.

The gene calls are TRBV29-1 and TRBJ2-2, with 9 positions matching TRBD1. Germline V gene lookup returns CDR1 SQVTM and CDR2 ANQGSEA. The CDR3 extends over 14 amino acids. With V trimmed by 4 bases and J by 6 bases, 6 bases remained unmatched. CDR3 loop: CSVGRTGASGELFF. In DNA, the CDR3 is TGCAGCGTTGGAAGGACAGGGGCTTCCGGGGAGCTGTTTTTT.

This clonotype was recorded only once. The J gene is TRBJ1-2, the V gene TRBV5-1, with D possibly TRBD1 on 5 matching bases. This CDR3 has 13 residues. Trimming took off 0 bases at V and 8 bases at J, with 11 bases between the two ends. Germline loops: CDR1 SGHRS, CDR2 YFSETQ. The CDR3 reads CASSLGGARGYTF. The CDR3 DNA is TGCGCCAGCAGCTTGGGGGGCGCGAGGGGCTACACCTTC.

The genes are TRBV20-1 and TRBJ2-2; D is unclear. Per the germline V gene, CDR1 is DFQATT and CDR2 is SNEGSKA (reference sequence). The CDR3 is made up of 12 amino acids. V was pared by 2 bases and J by 7 bases, with 8 bases between. The CDR3 loop reads CSARKELGELFF. CDR3 nucleotide sequence: TGCAGTGCTAGAAAGGAGCTCGGGGAGCTGTTTTTT.

This clonotype was observed once. The conserved phenylalanine or tryptophan normally closing the CDR3 is absent here, so this likely arose from a read error. V gene TRBV5-6 combines with J gene TRBJ1-1; D call uncertain. The CDR3 has 11 residues. Germline V gene data show CDR1 as SGHDT and CDR2 as YYEEEE. V was shortened by 5 bases and J by 6 bases, with 8 bases between the two germline ends. The CDR3 nucleotides are TGTGCCAGCAGTGCCGGGCCTGAAGCTTTCCTT. Translated: CASSAGPEAFL.

This clonotype was counted only a few times. The CDR3 reads CASSPDRADGYTF. CDR3 in DNA: TGTGCCAGCTCACCTGACAGGGCAGACGGCTACACCTTC. The chain is built from TRBV18 and TRBJ1-2, with 7 bases fitting TRBD1. With V trimmed by 3 bases and J by 8 bases, 6 bases remained unmatched. The CDR3 has 13 residues. In germline, CDR1 is KGHSH, CDR2 LQKENI.

The chain uses TRBV6-5 and TRBJ1-1; a possible D gene is TRBD1 (6 bases). V gave up 2 bases and J gave up 11 bases, with 15 bases separating them. The CDR3 is made up of 13 amino acids. Germline lookup yields CDR1 MNHEY and CDR2 SVGAGI. The CDR3, as DNA: TGTGCCAGCAGTTACGCGGACAGAGCGACGGCTTTCTTT. This translates into CASSYADRATAFF.

The sample holds a few counts of this clonotype. The chain couples TRBV5-5 to TRBJ1-2; D is uncertain. Trimming pared 2 bases from V and 2 bases from J, leaving 16 bases between. The length of the CDR3 is 16 residues. Germline CDR1 reads SGHKS; CDR2 reads YYEKEE (reference sequence). The CDR3 loop is CASSFSPSGSNYGYTF. Here the CDR3 DNA reads TGTGCCAGCAGCTTTTCACCCTCCGGGTCCAACTATGGCTACACCTTC.

This clonotype occurred a few times. V gene TRBV11-2 combines with J gene TRBJ2-1; D might be TRBD2 (6 bases). The V end was cut by 5 bases, the J end by 4 bases, with 12 bases between. The V gene's germline CDR1 is SGHAT and CDR2 FQNNGV. CDR3 size: 14 residues. DNA of the CDR3: TGTGCCAGCAGCCCTGTGCGGGGTTACAATGAGCAGTTCTTC. Its translation is CASSPVRGYNEQFF.

The sample holds a few counts of this clonotype. The chain combines TRBV20-1 with TRBJ2-1; TRBD1 matches at 10 bases. CDR1 is DFQATT and CDR2 is SNEGSKA in the germline V gene (reference sequence). The V segment lost 5 bases and the J segment 6 bases; nucleotides outside the gene matches: 10. CDR3 length: 15 amino acids. CDR3 in DNA: TGCAGTGCTTCTTCGGACAGGGGGTATAGCAATGAGCAGTTCTTC. Residues: CSASSDRGYSNEQFF.

This chain connects TRBV5-1 to TRBJ1-1, with D uncertain. CDR3 length: 13 amino acids. Germline CDR1 SGHRS, CDR2 YFSETQ. Between the trimmed V and J ends, which lost 0 bases and 6 bases, there was a span of 9 bases. DNA of the CDR3: TGCGCCAGCAGCTTGGACCTCGGGGCTGAAGCTTTCTTT. Encoded protein: CASSLDLGAEAFF.